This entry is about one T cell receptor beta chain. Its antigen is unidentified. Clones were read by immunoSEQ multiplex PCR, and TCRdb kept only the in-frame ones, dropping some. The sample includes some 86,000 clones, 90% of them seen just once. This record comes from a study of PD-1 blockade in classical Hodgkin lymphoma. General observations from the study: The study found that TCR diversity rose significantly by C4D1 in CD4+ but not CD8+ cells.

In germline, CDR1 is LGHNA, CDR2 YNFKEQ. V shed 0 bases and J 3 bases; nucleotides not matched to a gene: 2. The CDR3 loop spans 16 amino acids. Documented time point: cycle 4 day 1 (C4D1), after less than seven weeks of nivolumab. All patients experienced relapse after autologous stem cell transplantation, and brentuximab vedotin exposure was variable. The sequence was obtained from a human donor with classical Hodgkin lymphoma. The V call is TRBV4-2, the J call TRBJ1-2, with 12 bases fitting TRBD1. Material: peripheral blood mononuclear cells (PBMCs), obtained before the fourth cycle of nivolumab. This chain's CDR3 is CASSQDGTGGYYGYTF. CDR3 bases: TGTGCCAGCAGCCAAGACGGGACAGGGGGCTACTATGGCTACACCTTC.